These 17 T cell receptor beta chains were all obtained from the same sample, sequenced in a study of T cells in Graves' hyperthyroidism and ophthalmopathy. TCR beta CDR3 regions were amplified from RNA transcripts. The TCR CDR3 was amplified in a first-round RT-PCR using the HTBI primer set. TCRdb called the multiplex PCR reads again in MiXCR, with one record for every CDR3 protein. The sample has around 240,000 distinct CDR3 sequences; more than 12% are singletons. The material sequenced was blood. The receptor source for this set is a woman aged 40 to 49 with Graves' hyperthyroidism that later progressed to Graves' ophthalmopathy.

This clonotype has more than one count but fewer than ten. V is TRBV4-1 and J is TRBJ2-5, with a weak D call TRBD1 (5 bases). Germline loops: CDR1 MGHRA, CDR2 YSYEKL. V lost 2 bases, J lost 3 bases, and 10 bases lay in between. This CDR3 is built from 14 residues. The CDR3 coding sequence is TGCGCCAGCAGCCAAACTCCCAGGGAAGAGACCCAGTACTTC. Amino acids: CASSQTPREETQYF.

This clonotype was seen many times. The chain uses TRBV28 and TRBJ2-7; 7 bases match TRBD1. The trim removed 10 bases at V and 2 bases at J, leaving 8 bases unmatched. The CDR3 extends over 13 amino acids. CDR1 and CDR2 (germline): MDHEN, SYDVKM. The CDR3 loop is CAIKRTGTYEQYF. The DNA for the CDR3 is TGTGCCATTAAGCGGACAGGTACCTACGAGCAGTACTTC.

This clonotype was counted at least ten times. The chain recombines TRBV6-1 with TRBJ2-1, with D uncertain. The germline CDR1 and CDR2 sequences are MNHNS and SASEGT. Deletions cut 2 bases from V and 5 bases from J, with 13 bases between. This CDR3 is 15 amino acids long. The CDR3 DNA is TGTGCCAGCAGTGAATCCGGGCTGGATCACAATGAGCAGTTCTTC. Protein product: CASSESGLDHNEQFF.

This chain joins TRBV27 and TRBJ1-4; 8 bases are shared with TRBD1. Germline V gene lookup returns CDR1 MNHEY and CDR2 SMNVEV (reference sequence). The CDR3 contains 16 residues. With V trimmed by 5 bases and J by 5 bases, 10 bases remained unmatched. The CDR3 sequence: CASSPLRDRTNEKLFF. The DNA for the CDR3 is TGTGCCAGCAGTCCACTCCGGGACAGGACGAATGAAAAACTGTTTTTT.

About this clonotype: A much larger clonotype is one base distant, so this may be a read error. This chain links TRBV20-1 with TRBJ2-3, with D unresolved. The CDR3 has 13 amino acids. Germline V gene data show CDR1 as DFQATT and CDR2 as SNEGSKA (reference sequence). In DNA, the CDR3 is TGCAGTGCTAGAGTCGGCGCGATCAATACGCAGTGTTTT. This gives the protein CSARVGAINTQCF.

In this sample, this clonotype turned up many times. This chain connects TRBV11-2 to TRBJ1-2; weak D call: TRBD1 (5 bases). The CDR3 length is 17 residues. The germline V gene has CDR1 SGHAT and CDR2 FQNNGV. The V and J ends lost 5 bases and 3 bases respectively, with 22 bases between them. This CDR3 reads CASSPLRGRRSDYGYTF. CDR3 DNA sequence: TGTGCCAGCAGCCCGCTTAGGGGAAGGAGATCCGACTATGGCTACACCTTC. Complete variable domain (other parts from reference TRBV11-2 and TRBJ1-2): EAGVAQSPRYKIIEKRQSVAFWCNPISGHATLYWYQQILGQGPKLLIQFQNNGVVDDSQLPKDRFSAERLKGVDSTLKIQPAKLEDSAVYLCASSPLRGRRSDYGYTFGSGTRLTVV.

This clonotype was detected ten times or more. The CDR3 sequence is CASSFLSIHNSPLHF. DNA of the CDR3: TGTGCCAGCAGTTTTCTCTCCATCCATAATTCACCCCTCCACTTT. The chain employs TRBV12-3 or TRBV12-4 and TRBJ1-6, with no clear D. V shed 3 bases and J shed 5 bases, with 11 bases lying between them. CDR3 length equals 15 residues.

This clonotype was counted ten times or more. This rearrangement joins TRBV11-2 to TRBJ2-1; D may be TRBD2 (6 bases). The CDR3 has 14 residues. V was pared by 4 bases and J by 8 bases, with 15 bases between. Germline loops: CDR1 SGHAT, CDR2 FQNNGV. DNA of the CDR3: TGTGCCAGCAGCTCAGTTGGAGGGGTCGATGAGCAGTTCTTC. Translation gives CASSSVGGVDEQFF.

This clonotype has only a few counts. Since a much larger clone is just one base distant, this may be a read error. This rearrangement joins TRBV12-3 or TRBV12-4 to TRBJ1-5; D uncertain. V was cut by 0 bases and J by 9 bases, with 9 bases left in between. The CDR3 extends over 13 amino acids. CDR3 coding DNA: TGTGCCAGCAGTTTAGCCACAGACCGGCCCCAGCATTTT. This gives the protein CASSLATDRPQHF.

This clonotype was seen many times. This chain uses TRBV12-3 or TRBV12-4 with TRBJ2-1, with D unresolved. The CDR3 sequence is 13 residues long. V lost 6 bases and J lost 3, with 9 bases in between. DNA for the CDR3: TGTGCCAGCAGGCTGACTGGCTACAATGAGCAGTTCTTC. Residues: CASRLTGYNEQFF.

This clonotype was detected ten times or more. The chain links TRBV5-1 to TRBJ2-1; D is perhaps TRBD2 (8 bases). Germline-derived CDR1 and CDR2 are SGHRS and YFSETQ. The length of the CDR3 is 13 residues. Trimming took off 4 bases at V and 10 bases at J, with 15 bases between the two ends. The CDR3 protein is CASSPGGGAEQFF. The CDR3 DNA is TGCGCCAGCAGCCCGGGAGGGGGCGCGGAGCAGTTCTTC.

This clonotype was seen at least ten times. This chain connects TRBV5-6 to TRBJ2-7; D unclear. Germline V CDR1 and CDR2: SGHDT, YYEEEE. Between the trimmed V and J ends, which lost 2 bases and 4 bases, there was a span of 7 bases. The length of the CDR3 is 12 residues. The CDR3 spells CASSFGEYEQYF. In DNA, the CDR3 is TGTGCCAGCAGCTTTGGGGAATACGAGCAGTACTTC.

In this sample, this clonotype turned up many times. This chain joins TRBV11-2 and TRBJ2-1, with TRBD2 as a possible D gene (6 bases). Between the trimmed V and J ends, which lost 7 bases and 4 bases, there was a span of 20 bases. CDR1 and CDR2 from the germline V gene are SGHAT and FQNNGV. The CDR3 spans 16 residues. The CDR3 nucleotides are TGTGCCAGCACCTCACCTGGCCGGGAGTGGTACAATGAGCAGTTCTTC. It encodes CASTSPGREWYNEQFF.

This clonotype has at least ten counts. The V gene is TRBV7-9, the J gene TRBJ1-3; the D gene is possibly TRBD1 (5 bases). Germline V gene sequence: CDR1 SEHNR, CDR2 FQNEAQ (reference sequence). The length of the CDR3 is 16 residues. V was shortened by 3 bases and J by 0 bases, with 12 bases between the two germline ends. The DNA for the CDR3 is TGTGCCAGCAGCTTCGGGGACGGATACTCTGGAAACACCATATATTTT. It specifies CASSFGDGYSGNTIYF.

In its sample, this clonotype was seen a few times. A single base separates this from a much larger clone, so it may be a read error. The chain carries TRBV13 and TRBJ2-2, with 7 bases matching TRBD2. Trimming at V came to 5 bases and at J to 6 bases, leaving 12 bases not matched to a gene. The CDR3 contains 16 residues. The V gene's germline CDR1 is PRHDT and CDR2 FYEKMQ (reference sequence). DNA for the CDR3: TGTGCCAGCAGCCCCTGTGGGGGGGTGATGGCCGGGGAGCTGTTTTTT. Its translation: CASSPCGGVMAGELFF. Drawing the rest from reference TRBV13 and TRBJ2-2, the complete variable domain is AAGVIQSPRHLIKEKRETATLKCYPIPRHDTVYWYQQGPGQDPQFLISFYEKMQSDKGSIPDRFSAQQFSDYHSELNMSSLELGDSALYFCASSPCGGVMAGELFFGEGSRLTVL.

This clonotype was picked up many times. The V gene is TRBV2, the J gene TRBJ2-5, with D possibly called TRBD1 or TRBD2 (5 bases each). The CDR3 extends over 15 amino acids. Germline-derived CDR1 and CDR2 are SNHLY and FYNNEI. Trimming shortened V by 2 bases and J by 4 bases, and 14 bases separated the two germline ends. CDR3 protein: CASSESIGAGETQYF. The DNA of the CDR3 is TGTGCCAGCAGTGAATCTATTGGGGCGGGAGAGACCCAGTACTTC.

This clonotype has ten or more counts. This chain connects TRBV20-1 to TRBJ1-5; D is unresolved. The CDR3 runs 11 residues. V gave up 4 bases and J gave up 7 bases, with 8 bases separating them. Looked up from germline, CDR1 is DFQATT and CDR2 is SNEGSKA (reference sequence). The CDR3 sequence is CSANLGQPQHF. CDR3 nucleotide sequence: TGCAGTGCTAATCTGGGCCAGCCCCAGCATTTT.